Listed below are T cell receptor beta chains from one sample, sequenced in a study of cytomegalovirus exposure and HLA in healthy donors. TCRdb's copy holds only in-frame clones and misses some; the assay was immunoSEQ multiplex PCR. The sample lists 200,000 to 250,000 clones, 70% to 80% occurring once. Sequenced material: PBMCs. Receptor source: a woman aged 60-75 years in good health and CMV-seropositive. Each CDR3 is given with its conserved first and last residue. Fields, in order: D gene, clone size, V gene, J gene, CDR3 protein, CDR3 DNA. A D gene is named only where the DNA matches it firmly. Where a row states a size, it is once, few, many or the class of an expanded clone; other rows omit it.

NA,NA,TRBV5-8,TRBJ2-7,CASSLAGRGYEQYF,TGTGCCAGCAGCTTGGCCGGTAGGGGTTACGAGCAGTACTTC
NA,NA,TRBV7-6,TRBJ1-4,CASSLMSGGASEKLFF,TGTGCCAGCAGCTTAATGTCGGGGGGCGCTTCTGAAAAACTGTTTTTT
NA,NA,TRBV5-4,TRBJ1-4,CASSLGATNEKLFF,TGTGCCAGCAGCTTGGGAGCAACTAATGAAAAACTGTTTTTT
TRBD1,NA,TRBV29-1,TRBJ1-6,CSVADSGGPLHF,TGCAGCGTTGCCGACTCAGGGGGACCCCTCCACTTT
NA,NA,TRBV19,TRBJ1-1,CASSEYGNTEAFF,TGTGCCAGTAGTGAATACGGGAACACTGAAGCTTTCTTT
NA,NA,TRBV12-5,TRBJ1-5,CASGPGHGYQAQHF,TGTGCTAGTGGCCCCGGACACGGCTATCAAGCCCAGCATTTT
NA,NA,TRBV7-9,TRBJ2-2,CSSSIVGQPNTGELFF,TGTTCCAGCAGCATTGTTGGGCAACCGAACACCGGGGAGCTGTTTTTT
NA,NA,TRBV5-1,TRBJ2-7,CASSSPGTRSYEQYF,TGCGCCAGCAGCTCCCCCGGGACAAGGTCCTACGAGCAGTACTTC
TRBD1,NA,TRBV7-2,TRBJ1-2,CASSLGTANYGYTF,TGTGCCAGCAGCCTCGGGACAGCTAACTATGGCTACACCTTC
NA,few,TRBV15,TRBJ1-3,CATSRGEGLNTIYF,TGTGCCACCTCCCGTGGAGAGGGTTTAAACACCATATATTTT
NA,NA,TRBV5-4,TRBJ1-1,CASSQQNTEAFF,TGTGCCAGCAGCCAACAGAACACTGAAGCTTTCTTT
NA,NA,TRBV5-1,TRBJ2-4,CASSPDGDTGRGKNIQYF,TGCGCCAGCAGCCCGGATGGGGACACAGGGAGGGGCAAAAACATTCAGTACTTC
TRBD1,NA,TRBV4-3,TRBJ1-6,CAIGNEDRDSPLHF,TGCGCCATCGGGAACGAGGACAGGGATTCACCCCTCCACTTT
TRBD2,NA,TRBV5-1,TRBJ2-1,CASSLEAGAYNEQFF,TGCGCCAGCAGCTTGGAAGCGGGGGCCTACAATGAGCAGTTCTTC
TRBD1,NA,TRBV10-3,TRBJ1-2,CAISESGQGLDYGYTF,TGTGCCATCAGTGAGTCAGGACAGGGGTTGGACTATGGCTACACCTTC
NA,NA,TRBV19,TRBJ1-5,CASSAGVFLEDQPQHF,TGTGCCAGTAGTGCCGGGGTCTTTTTAGAAGATCAGCCCCAGCATTTT
TRBD1,few,TRBV29-1,TRBJ1-6,CSAVLRPSRGTPLHF,TGCAGCGCCGTGCTCCGACCGAGCAGGGGGACACCCCTCCACTTT